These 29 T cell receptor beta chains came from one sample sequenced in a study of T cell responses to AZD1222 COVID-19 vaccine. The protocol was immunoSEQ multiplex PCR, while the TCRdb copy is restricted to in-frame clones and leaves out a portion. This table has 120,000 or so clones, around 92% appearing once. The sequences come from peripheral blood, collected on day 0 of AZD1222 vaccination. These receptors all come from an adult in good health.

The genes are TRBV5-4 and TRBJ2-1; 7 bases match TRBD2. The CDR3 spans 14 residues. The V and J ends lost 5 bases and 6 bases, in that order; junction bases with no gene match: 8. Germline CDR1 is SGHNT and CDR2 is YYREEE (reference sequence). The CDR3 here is CASRSERGVNEQFF. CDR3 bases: TGTGCCAGCAGGTCAGAGCGGGGAGTCAATGAGCAGTTCTTC.

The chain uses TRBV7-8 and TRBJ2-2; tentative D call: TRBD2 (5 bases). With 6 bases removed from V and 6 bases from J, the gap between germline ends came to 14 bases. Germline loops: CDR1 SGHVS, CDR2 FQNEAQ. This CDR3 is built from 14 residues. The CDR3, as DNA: TGTGCCAGCAGTAATAGCGCGTTGGCCGGGGAGCTGTTTTTT. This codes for CASSNSALAGELFF.

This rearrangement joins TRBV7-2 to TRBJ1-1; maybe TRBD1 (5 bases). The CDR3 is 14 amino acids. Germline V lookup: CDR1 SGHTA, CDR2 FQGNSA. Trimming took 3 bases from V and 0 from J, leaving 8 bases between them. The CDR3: CASSLRQLNTEAFF. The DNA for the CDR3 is TGTGCCAGCAGCTTGAGACAGCTGAACACTGAAGCTTTCTTT.

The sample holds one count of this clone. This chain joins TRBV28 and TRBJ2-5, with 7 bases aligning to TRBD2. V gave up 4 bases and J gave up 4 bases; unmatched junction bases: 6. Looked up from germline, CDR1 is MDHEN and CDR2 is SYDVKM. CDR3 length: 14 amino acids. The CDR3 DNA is TGTGCCAGCAGTTCACGGGGGGAAGGAGAGACCCAGTACTTC. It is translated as CASSSRGEGETQYF. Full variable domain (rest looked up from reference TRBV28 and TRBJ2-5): DVKVTQSSRYLVKRTGEKVFLECVQDMDHENMFWYRQDPGLGLRLIYFSYDVKMKEKGDIPEGYSVSREKKERFSLILESASTNQTSMYLCASSSRGEGETQYFGPGTRLLVL.

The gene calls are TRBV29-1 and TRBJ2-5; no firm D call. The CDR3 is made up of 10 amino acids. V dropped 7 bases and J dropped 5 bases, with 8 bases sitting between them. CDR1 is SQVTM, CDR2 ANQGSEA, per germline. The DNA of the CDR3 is TGCAGCGGTGCGTGGGAGACCCAGTACTTC. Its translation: CSGAWETQYF.

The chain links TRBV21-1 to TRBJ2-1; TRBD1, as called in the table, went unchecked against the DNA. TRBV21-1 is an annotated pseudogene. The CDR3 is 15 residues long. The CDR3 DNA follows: TGTGCCAGCCTGTCCGACGACAGGGGAAAGGATGAGCAGTTCTTC. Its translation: CASLSDDRGKDEQFF.

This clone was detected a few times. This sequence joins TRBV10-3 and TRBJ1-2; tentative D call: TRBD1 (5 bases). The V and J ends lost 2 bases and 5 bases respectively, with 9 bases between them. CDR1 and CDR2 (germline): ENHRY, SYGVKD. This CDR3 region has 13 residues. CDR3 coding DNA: TGTGCCATCAGTGAGGACAGCTTTTATGGCTACACCTTC. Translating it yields CAISEDSFYGYTF.

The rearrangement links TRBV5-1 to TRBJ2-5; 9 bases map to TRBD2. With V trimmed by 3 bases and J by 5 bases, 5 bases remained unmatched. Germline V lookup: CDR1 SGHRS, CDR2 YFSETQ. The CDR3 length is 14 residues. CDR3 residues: CASSSRSGSETQYF. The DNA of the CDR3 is TGCGCCAGCAGCTCACGTAGCGGGAGTGAGACCCAGTACTTC.

In nucleotides, the CDR3 is TGCGCCAGCAGCCTGACAGGGGCAGGCGAGCAGTACTTC. Translating gives CASSLTGAGEQYF. This chain uses TRBV5-1 with TRBJ2-7, with TRBD1 matching 8 bases. CDR3 length: 13 amino acids. V gave up 4 bases and J gave up 6 bases; unmatched junction bases: 6. CDR1 is SGHRS and CDR2 is YFSETQ in the germline V gene.

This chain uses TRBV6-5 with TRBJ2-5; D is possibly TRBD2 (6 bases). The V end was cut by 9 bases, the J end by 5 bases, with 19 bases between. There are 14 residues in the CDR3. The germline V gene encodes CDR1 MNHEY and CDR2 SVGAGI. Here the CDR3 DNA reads TGTGCCAGTTTCCTTAGCGGTAAAAGGGAGACCCAGTACTTC. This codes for CASFLSGKRETQYF.

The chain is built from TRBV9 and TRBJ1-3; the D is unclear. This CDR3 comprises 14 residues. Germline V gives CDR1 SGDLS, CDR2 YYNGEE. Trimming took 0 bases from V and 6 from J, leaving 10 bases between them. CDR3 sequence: CASSVGKGANTIYF. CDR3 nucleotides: TGTGCCAGCAGCGTAGGAAAGGGAGCAAACACCATATATTTT.

The chain's CDR3 is CASSDGLAGATDTQYF. The CDR3 DNA follows: TGTGCCAGCAGTGACGGTTTAGCGGGAGCCACAGATACGCAGTATTTT. The rearrangement joins TRBV6-4 to TRBJ2-3, with 9 bases lining up with TRBD2. The length of the CDR3 is 16 residues. V trimming: 2 bases; J trimming: 2 bases; junction bases outside the gene matches: 5. CDR1 and CDR2 from the germline V gene are MRHNA and SNTAGT.

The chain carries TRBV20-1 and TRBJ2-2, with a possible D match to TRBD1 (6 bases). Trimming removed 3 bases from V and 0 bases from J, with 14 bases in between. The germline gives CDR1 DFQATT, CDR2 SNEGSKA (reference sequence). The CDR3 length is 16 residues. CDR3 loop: CSASKIGTTNTGELFF. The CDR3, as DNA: TGCAGTGCTAGTAAAATAGGGACAACGAACACCGGGGAGCTGTTTTTT.

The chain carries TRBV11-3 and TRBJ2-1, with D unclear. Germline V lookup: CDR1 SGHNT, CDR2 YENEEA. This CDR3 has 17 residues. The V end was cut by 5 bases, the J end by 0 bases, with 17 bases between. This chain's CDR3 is CASSPRPVLTSYNEQFF. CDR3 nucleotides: TGTGCCAGCAGCCCGAGACCGGTACTGACCTCCTACAATGAGCAGTTCTTC.

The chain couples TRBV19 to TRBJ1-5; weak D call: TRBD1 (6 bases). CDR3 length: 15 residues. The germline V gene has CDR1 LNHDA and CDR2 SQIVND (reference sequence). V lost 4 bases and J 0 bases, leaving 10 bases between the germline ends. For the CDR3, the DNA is TGTGCCAGTAGTACCCGGACAGCTAGCAATCAGCCCCAGCATTTT. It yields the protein CASSTRTASNQPQHF.

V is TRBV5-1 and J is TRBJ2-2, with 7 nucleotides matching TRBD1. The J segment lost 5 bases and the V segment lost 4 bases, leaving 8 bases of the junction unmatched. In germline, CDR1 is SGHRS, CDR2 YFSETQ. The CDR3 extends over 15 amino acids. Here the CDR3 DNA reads TGCGCCAGCAGCACCCAGACAGGGAGAACCGGGGAGCTGTTTTTT. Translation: CASSTQTGRTGELFF.

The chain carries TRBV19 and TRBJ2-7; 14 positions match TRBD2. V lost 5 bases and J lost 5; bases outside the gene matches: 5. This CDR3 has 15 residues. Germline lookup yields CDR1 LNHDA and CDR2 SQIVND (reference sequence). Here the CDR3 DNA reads TGTGCCAGTAGTGTTGGACTAGCGGGAGGCCACGAGCAGTACTTC. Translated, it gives CASSVGLAGGHEQYF.

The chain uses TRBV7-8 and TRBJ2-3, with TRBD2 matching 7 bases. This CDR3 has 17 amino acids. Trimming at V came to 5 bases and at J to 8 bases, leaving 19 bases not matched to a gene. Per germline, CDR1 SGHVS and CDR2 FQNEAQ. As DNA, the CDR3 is TGTGCCAGCAGCGCTTACCGACTAGGCGGGGGTGGTGTTACGCAGTATTTT. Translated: CASSAYRLGGGGVTQYF.

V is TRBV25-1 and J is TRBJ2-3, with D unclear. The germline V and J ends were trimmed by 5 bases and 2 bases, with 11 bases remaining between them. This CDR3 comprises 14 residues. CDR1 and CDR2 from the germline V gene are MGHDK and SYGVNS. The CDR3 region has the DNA TGTGCCAGCAGTTACGCGATGCCCACAGATACGCAGTATTTT. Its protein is CASSYAMPTDTQYF.

The chain's CDR3 is CASSPPTGNQETQYF. The CDR3 bases are TGTGCCAGCTCACCCCCTACAGGGAACCAAGAGACCCAGTACTTC. The chain uses TRBV18 and TRBJ2-5, with a possible D match to TRBD1 (6 bases). The V and J ends lost 3 bases and 0 bases respectively, with 11 bases between them. This CDR3 has 15 residues. Germline V gene data show CDR1 as KGHSH and CDR2 as LQKENI.

The CDR3 DNA reads as TGTGCCAGCAGTTCCTCTGGCAGGAACACTGAAGCTTTCTTT. It translates to CASSSSGRNTEAFF. V usage is TRBV5-6 and J usage is TRBJ1-1; D is ambiguous. Trimming stripped 5 bases from V and 1 base from J, with 12 bases between. CDR3 length: 14 residues. The germline CDR1 and CDR2 sequences are SGHDT and YYEEEE.

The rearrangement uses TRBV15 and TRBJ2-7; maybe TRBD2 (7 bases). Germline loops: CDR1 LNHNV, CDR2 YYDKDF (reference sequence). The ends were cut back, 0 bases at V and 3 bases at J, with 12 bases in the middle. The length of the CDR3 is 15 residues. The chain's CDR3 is CATSRDPGGHYEQYF. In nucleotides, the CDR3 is TGTGCCACCAGCAGAGATCCCGGGGGGCACTACGAGCAGTACTTC.

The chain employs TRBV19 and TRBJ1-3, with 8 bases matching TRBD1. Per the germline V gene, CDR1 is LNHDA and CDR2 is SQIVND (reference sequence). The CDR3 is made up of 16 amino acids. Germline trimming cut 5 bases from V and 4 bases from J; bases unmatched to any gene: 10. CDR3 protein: CASSHQGAFYGNTIYF. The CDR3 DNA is TGTGCCAGTAGTCATCAGGGGGCATTCTACGGAAACACCATATATTTT.

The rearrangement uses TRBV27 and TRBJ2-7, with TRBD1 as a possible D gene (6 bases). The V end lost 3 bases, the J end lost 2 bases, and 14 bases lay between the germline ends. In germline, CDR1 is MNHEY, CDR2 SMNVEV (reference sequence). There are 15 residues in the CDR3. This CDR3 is CASSLGHRVTYEQYF. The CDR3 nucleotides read TGTGCCAGCAGTTTGGGCCACAGGGTGACCTACGAGCAGTACTTC.

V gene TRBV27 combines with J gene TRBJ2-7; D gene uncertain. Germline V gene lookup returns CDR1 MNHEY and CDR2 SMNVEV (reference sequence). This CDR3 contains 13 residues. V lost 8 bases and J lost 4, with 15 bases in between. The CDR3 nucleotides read TGTGCCAGCGCCTGGGGAATCGGGTACGAGCAGTACTTC. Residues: CASAWGIGYEQYF.

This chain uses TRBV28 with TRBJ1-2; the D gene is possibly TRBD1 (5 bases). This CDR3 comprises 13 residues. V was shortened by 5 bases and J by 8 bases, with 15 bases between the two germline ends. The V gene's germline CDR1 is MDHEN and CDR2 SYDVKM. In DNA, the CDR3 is TGTGCCAGCAGTGCTGTGGGGCGGGGAGGCTACACCTTC. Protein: CASSAVGRGGYTF.

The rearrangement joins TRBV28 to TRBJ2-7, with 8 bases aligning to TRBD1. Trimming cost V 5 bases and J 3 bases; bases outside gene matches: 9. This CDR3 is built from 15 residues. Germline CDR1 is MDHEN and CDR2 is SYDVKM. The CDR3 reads CASSAPGQANYEQYF. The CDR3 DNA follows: TGTGCCAGCAGTGCCCCGGGACAGGCTAACTACGAGCAGTACTTC.

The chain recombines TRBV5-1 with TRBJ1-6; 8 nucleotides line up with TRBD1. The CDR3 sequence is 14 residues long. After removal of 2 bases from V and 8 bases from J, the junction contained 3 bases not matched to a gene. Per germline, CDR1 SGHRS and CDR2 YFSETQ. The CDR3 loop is CASSLDRGYSPLHF. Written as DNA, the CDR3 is TGCGCCAGCAGCTTAGACAGGGGCTATTCACCCCTCCACTTT.

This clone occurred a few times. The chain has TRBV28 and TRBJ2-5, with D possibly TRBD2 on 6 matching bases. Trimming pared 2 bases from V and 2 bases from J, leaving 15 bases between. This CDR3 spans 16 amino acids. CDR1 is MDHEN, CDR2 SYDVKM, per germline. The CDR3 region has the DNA TGTGCCAGCAGTTTAACCCCCGGGCGGGGACAAGAGACCCAGTACTTC. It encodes CASSLTPGRGQETQYF.